A selection of T cell receptor beta chains follows, all from one sample in a study of shared clonotypes between healthy human individuals. Generated by immunoSEQ multiplex PCR, the TCRdb table keeps only in-frame clones and is missing some. Of 2,100,000 or so clones listed, approximately 95% were seen once; the top ten hold roughly 0.13%. The sequenced sample consisted of naive CD4+ T cells sorted from blood. These receptor sequences come from a man aged 18-30 years in good health. CDR3s include the opening cysteine and the closing phenylalanine or tryptophan. Fields, in order: J gene, clone size, V gene, D gene, CDR3 DNA, CDR3 protein. The D gene is left open where the match is weak. Size tells how often a clone was seen (once, few, many) or the class of an expanded clone, and some rows leave it out.

TRBJ2-7	.	TRBV7-8	.	TGTGCCAGCAGCTTCTCCACTTCCTACGAGCAGTACTTC	CASSFSTSYEQYF
TRBJ2-1	.	TRBV18	TRBD1	TGTGCCAGCTCACTTAGACAGGGTAACTACAATGAGCAGTTCTTC	CASSLRQGNYNEQFF
TRBJ2-3	.	TRBV28	.	TGTGCCAGCAGCCAAGGGGGGTCGAAGGATACGCAGTATTTT	CASSQGGSKDTQYF
TRBJ2-7	.	TRBV2	.	TGTGCCGCCAATGATGGGGGAGCCCCATCCTACGAGCAGTACTTC	CAANDGGAPSYEQYF
TRBJ1-3	.	TRBV6-1	.	TGTGCCAGCAGTGCTACAACCTACTCTGGAAACACCATATATTTT	CASSATTYSGNTIYF
TRBJ2-1	.	TRBV18	TRBD1	TGTGCCAGCTCACAGGGTACGACAGGGGCCAATGAGCAGTTCTTC	CASSQGTTGANEQFF
TRBJ2-3	.	TRBV9	TRBD2	TGTGCCAGCAGCGTAGGTCCAGCGGGGGGGCATCAAGATACGCAGTATTTT	CASSVGPAGGHQDTQYF
TRBJ2-5	once	TRBV5-6	.	TGTGCCAGCAGCTTGGGTAGGGTACAAGAGACCCAGTACTTC	CASSLGRVQETQYF
TRBJ2-3	.	TRBV7-9	TRBD2	TGTGCCAGCAGCCGTACTAGCGGGAGCACAGATACGCAGTATTTT	CASSRTSGSTDTQYF
TRBJ2-2	.	TRBV7-2	TRBD2	TGTGCCAGCACCCGCTTGTCGGGACTAGCGTCCGGGGAGCTGTTTTTT	CASTRLSGLASGELFF
TRBJ1-1	.	TRBV5-1	TRBD1	TGCGCCAGCAGCCCCGGGACAGGGAATAAGGACACTGAAGCTTTCTTT	CASSPGTGNKDTEAFF
TRBJ2-7	few	TRBV2	TRBD1	TGTGCCAGCAGTCCGGGACAGGCCTCCAGCTCCTACGAGCAGTACTTC	CASSPGQASSSYEQYF
TRBJ1-1	.	TRBV6-1	.	TGTGCCAGCAGTGAAGCTTATGGCCTTGCCACTGAAGCTTTCTTT	CASSEAYGLATEAFF
TRBJ2-3	.	TRBV6-4	TRBD2	TGTGCCAGCAGTGACGGAGCGGGGGCAGATACGCAGTATTTT	CASSDGAGADTQYF
TRBJ2-7	.	TRBV5-1	.	TGCGCCAGCAGCTTATACAGCGGCTACGAGCAGTACTTC	CASSLYSGYEQYF
TRBJ2-7	.	TRBV6-6	.	TGTGCCAGCAGTTACGGTCGTCTTTACGAGCAGTACTTC	CASSYGRLYEQYF
TRBJ1-3	.	TRBV6-6	.	TGTGCCAGCAGTTACGGGAGCCAGGGAAACACCATATATTTT	CASSYGSQGNTIYF
TRBJ2-2	.	TRBV9	.	TGTGCCAGCACGAACACCGGGGAGCTGTTTTTT	CASTNTGELFF
TRBJ2-5	.	TRBV5-1	.	TGCGCCAGCAGCGAAGCGGAAGAGACCCAGTACTTC	CASSEAEETQYF
TRBJ1-4	.	TRBV30	.	TGTGCCTGGAGTCTTGGCGGGGTACAACTGTTTTTT	CAWSLGGVQLFF
TRBJ1-5	few	TRBV5-6	.	TGTGCCAGCAGCTCTAGCACTTTCAATCAGCCCCAGCATTTT	CASSSSTFNQPQHF
TRBJ1-5	.	TRBV27	.	TGTGCCAGCAGTGGAATACCCGGACAAAGGAGTCAGCCCCAGCATTTT	CASSGIPGQRSQPQHF
TRBJ2-7	.	TRBV5-1	.	TGCGCCAGCAGCCCAACAGGCTCCTACGAGCAGTACTTC	CASSPTGSYEQYF
TRBJ1-5	.	TRBV6-5	.	TGTGCCAGCAGTTACTCAGGCAGGGGATCTCAGCCCCAGCATTTT	CASSYSGRGSQPQHF
TRBJ1-4	once	TRBV9	.	TGTGCCAGCAGCCCAGGGAGGGAGGGTGAAAAACTGTTTTTT	CASSPGREGEKLFF
TRBJ2-2	.	TRBV6-5	.	TGTGCCAGCGGGAGACAGATTGGTCCCGGGGAGCTGTTTTTT	CASGRQIGPGELFF
TRBJ1-1	.	TRBV6-5	.	TGTGCCAGCAAGGAAAGGGCTGAAGCTTTCTTT	CASKERAEAFF
TRBJ2-3	.	TRBV4-1	TRBD2	TGCGCCAGCAGCCAAGAGCTAGCGGATACAGATACGCAGTATTTT	CASSQELADTDTQYF
TRBJ1-4	.	TRBV28	.	TGTGCCAGCAGTTTAGGCAGGGTTGGTGAAAAACTGTTTTTT	CASSLGRVGEKLFF
TRBJ2-7	once	TRBV6-6	.	TGTGCCAGCAGCAACGGCTACGAGCAGTACTTC	CASSNGYEQYF
TRBJ1-1	.	TRBV10-3	.	TGTGCCACCCACCCCCGGCAGAACACTGAAGCTTTCTTT	CATHPRQNTEAFF
TRBJ2-3	.	TRBV5-6	TRBD2	TGTGCCAGCAGCTTTAGCGGGAGGAGCACAGATACGCAGTATTTT	CASSFSGRSTDTQYF
TRBJ2-7	.	TRBV28	.	TGTGCCAGCAGTGACCCCGGTCAGCGAATAAGCGAGCAGTACTTC	CASSDPGQRISEQYF
TRBJ2-3	.	TRBV5-4	TRBD2	TGTGCCAGCAGCTTGGCCATGACTAGCGGGAGGGCCGCAGATACGCAGTATTTT	CASSLAMTSGRAADTQYF
TRBJ2-7	.	TRBV28	.	TGTGCCACCCTGGGAGGGGGCCACCCCTACGAGCAGTACTTC	CATLGGGHPYEQYF
TRBJ1-1	.	TRBV20-1	.	TGCAGTGGCCTCTGGGTGGATAGGACTTTCTTT	CSGLWVDRTFF
TRBJ2-7	.	TRBV25-1	.	TGTGCCAGCAGTGGGGCCAACTCCTACGAGCAGTACTTC	CASSGANSYEQYF
TRBJ2-2	.	TRBV5-4	.	TGTGCCAGCAGCTTGGGGGCGACGTCCGCGAACACCGGGGAGCTGTTTTTT	CASSLGATSANTGELFF
TRBJ2-7	.	TRBV6-1	TRBD2	TGTGCCAGCAGCTTTACTAGCGGGGGGACCTACGAGCAGTACTTC	CASSFTSGGTYEQYF
TRBJ2-3	.	TRBV5-6	TRBD2	TGTGCCAGCAGCTTGCTGTCGGGGGGGGCCATTCCAGATACGCAGTATTTT	CASSLLSGGAIPDTQYF
TRBJ2-5	.	TRBV7-6	TRBD2	TGTGCCAGCACGCGGGGGGGCGAAGAGACCCAGTACTTC	CASTRGGEETQYF
TRBJ2-2	.	TRBV5-1	.	TGCGCCAGCTCGCCTTGGGACCGTGGCACCGGGGAGCTGTTTTTT	CASSPWDRGTGELFF
TRBJ2-5	.	TRBV28	.	TGTGCCAGCAGTCAGGATTGGGGGAACCAAGAGACCCAGTACTTC	CASSQDWGNQETQYF
TRBJ1-5	once	TRBV18	.	TGTGCCAGCTCACTCGGCAGGGGCGGTGATCAGCCCCAGCATTTT	CASSLGRGGDQPQHF
TRBJ2-7	.	TRBV5-1	TRBD2	TGCGCCAGCAACTCCGGGACTAGCTACGAGCAGTACTTC	CASNSGTSYEQYF
TRBJ2-7	.	TRBV6-5	.	TGTGCCAGCAGTAGTGGGAATCGCTACGAGCAGTACTTC	CASSSGNRYEQYF
TRBJ1-6	.	TRBV6-6	TRBD1	TGTGCCAGCAGACCGGGACAGGGGATCTATAATTCACCCCTCCACTTT	CASRPGQGIYNSPLHF
TRBJ1-2	.	TRBV6-6	.	TGTGCCAGCAGTCTGCCGGGACAATCGTATGGCTACACCTTC	CASSLPGQSYGYTF
TRBJ1-5	once	TRBV2	TRBD1	TGTGCCAGCAGCCCACAGGGGACCAGCAATCAGCCCCAGCATTTT	CASSPQGTSNQPQHF
TRBJ2-1	.	TRBV29-1	.	TGCAGCGTTGAACAAGGATCTTACAATGAGCAGTTCTTC	CSVEQGSYNEQFF
TRBJ1-4	.	TRBV30	.	TGTGCCTCCTCCGGGGCGGGGAAAGGGTTCAGTGAAAAACTGTTTTTT	CASSGAGKGFSEKLFF
TRBJ2-3	.	TRBV7-9	.	TGTGCCAGCAGCTTAGCGCAAGGGAGCACAGATACGCAGTATTTT	CASSLAQGSTDTQYF
TRBJ1-5	.	TRBV27	TRBD1	TGTGCCAAACAGGGGGGAGATCAGCCCCAGCATTTT	CAKQGGDQPQHF
TRBJ1-5	.	TRBV19	.	TGTGCCAGTAGTATGAGGACAGATAGCAATCAGCCCCAGCATTTT	CASSMRTDSNQPQHF
TRBJ1-6	few	TRBV11-2	TRBD1	TGTGCCAGCAGCTTAGCGGGGGCCGGGACAGGGCGTAATTCACCCCTCCACTTT	CASSLAGAGTGRNSPLHF
TRBJ1-3	.	TRBV18	TRBD1	TGTGCCAGCTCACCATCGGTTGGGACAGGGGGAAACACCATATATTTT	CASSPSVGTGGNTIYF
TRBJ2-5	.	TRBV18	.	TGTGCCAGCTCACGACCAGGGGAACAAGAGACCCAGTACTTC	CASSRPGEQETQYF
TRBJ1-6	.	TRBV2	.	TGTGCCAGCACCGGGGGTAATTCACCCCTCCACTTT	CASTGGNSPLHF